These 6 T cell receptor beta chains came from one sample sequenced in a study of cytomegalovirus exposure and HLA in healthy donors. Vbeta (60) and Jbeta (13) primers were used in the PCR. Libraries were prepared by immunoSEQ multiplex PCR; TCRdb keeps only in-frame clonotypes and omits some of them. The sample has some 200,000 clones, 79% seen once. The sample was PBMCs. Receptors originate from a woman in her forties or fifties in good health and CMV-seronegative.

The chain joins TRBV7-9 to TRBJ1-4; 7 nucleotides agree with TRBD1. The germline CDR1 and CDR2 sequences are SEHNR and FQNEAQ (reference sequence). The V segment lost 4 bases and the J segment 8 bases; nucleotides outside the gene matches: 10. The CDR3 is made up of 15 amino acids. CDR3 in DNA: TGTGCCAGCAGCTCCCGAGGACAGGATGGGGAAAAACTGTTTTTT. Translation: CASSSRGQDGEKLFF.

This chain uses TRBV7-9 with TRBJ1-2; 7 positions agree with TRBD1. CDR3 length equals 16 residues. The V gene end was trimmed by 3 bases and the J gene end by 0 bases; junction bases not matched to a gene: 7. Germline CDR1 reads SEHNR; CDR2 reads FQNEAQ (reference sequence). The CDR3 is CASSFISGQPNYGYTF. CDR3 sequence (DNA): TGTGCCAGCAGCTTCATATCGGGACAGCCTAACTATGGCTACACCTTC.

The chain employs TRBV6-5 and TRBJ1-1, with TRBD1 matching 10 bases. V was clipped by 10 bases and J by 9 bases; unmatched bases: 11. The CDR3 consists of 13 residues. In germline, CDR1 is MNHEY, CDR2 SVGAGI. The CDR3 coding sequence is TGTGCCACCCATCCTGACAGGGGGCGAAAAGCTTTCTTT. This gives the protein CATHPDRGRKAFF.

The DNA for the CDR3 is TGTGCCAGTAGTCCGGGACAGGGAGCAATGAACACTGAAGCTTTCTTT. Translated: CASSPGQGAMNTEAFF. The V gene is TRBV19, the J gene TRBJ1-1, with 9 bases that match TRBD1. Germline V gives CDR1 LNHDA, CDR2 SQIVND (reference sequence). The CDR3 runs to 16 residues. With V trimmed by 5 bases and J by 0 bases, 7 bases remained unmatched.

The rearrangement joins TRBV4-2 to TRBJ2-5; 9 nucleotides line up with TRBD2. V shed 4 bases, J shed 5 bases, and the junction held 17 bases outside the gene matches. Per germline, CDR1 LGHNA and CDR2 YNFKEQ. This CDR3 is 18 amino acids long. Written as DNA, the CDR3 is TGTGCCAGCAGCCTAGGGGCTAGCGGGGTGGCAGGGATTGAGACCCAGTACTTC. This codes for CASSLGASGVAGIETQYF.

The rearrangement links TRBV7-9 to TRBJ1-3; D ambiguous. Germline loops: CDR1 SEHNR, CDR2 FQNEAQ (reference sequence). This CDR3 has 13 amino acids. V was trimmed by 5 bases and J by 8 bases, leaving 13 bases between them. The CDR3 loop reads CASSLPGGDTIYF. The DNA for the CDR3 is TGTGCCAGCAGCCTCCCCGGAGGAGACACCATATATTTT. The full variable domain, completed using reference TRBV7-9 and TRBJ1-3, is DTGVSQNPRHKITKRGQNVTFRCDPISEHNRLYWYRQTLGQGPEFLTYFQNEAQLEKSRLLSDRFSAERPKGSFSTLEIQRTEQGDSAMYLCASSLPGGDTIYFGEGSWLTVV.